This T cell receptor (beta chain) originates from a study of graft-versus-host responses after intestinal transplantation. Study summary: Recipients received multivisceral, liver-intestinal, or isolated intestinal transplants. Every one of the recipients received anti-thymocyte globulin induction and afterwards took tacrolimus and steroids for roughly 3 years. Findings and limits, study-wide: High graft-versus-host to host-versus-graft clonal ratios were seen in allografts of patients with graft-donor T cell macrochimerism. Detection of GvH clones occurred in recipient marrow, and some had their first appearance in ileum or blood.

V gave up 6 bases and J gave up 8 bases; unmatched junction bases: 5. CDR3 length: 12 residues. The germline CDR1 and CDR2 sequences are MGHDK and SYGVNS. This clone turned up a few times. The antigen remains unidentified. Sequenced by immunoSEQ multiplex PCR; TCRdb stores in-frame clones only, minus some. The sample consists of tens of thousands of clones, about four fifths of them appearing once. The sequence was collected from a human donor who was the organ donor for an intestinal transplant. V and J are TRBV25-1 and TRBJ1-2; TRBD1 aligns across 8 bases. The sequencing here drew on unstimulated CD4+ T cells sorted from spleen or lymph node cells, taken before transplant. The CDR3 sequence: CASRGQGRGYTF. CDR3 DNA sequence: TGTGCCAGCAGAGGACAGGGACGGGGCTACACCTTC.